The clone carrying this TCR beta chain was counted at least ten times. No patient had received any treatment before thyroid surgery. The CDR3 is 14 residues long. V shed 2 bases, J shed 2 bases, and the junction held 3 bases outside the gene matches. Germline V gene sequence: CDR1 MDHEN, CDR2 SYDVKM. The sample is drawn from a study of metastatic and nonmetastatic thyroid tumors. Study-level information: Across peripheral blood and tumor or nodule tissue samples taken from malignant and benign thyroid patients, the repertoires were compared with one another.

TCRdb recomputed clones from the PCR reads via MiXCR. The sample contains 22,000 or so clones, 20% of which appear only once. The origin of this receptor is a female donor with papillary thyroid cancer or a benign thyroid nodule (not recorded which). Some clones in this sample may be carry-over from other donors' samples. The sequenced material came from blood. The J gene is TRBJ2-7, the V gene TRBV28; TRBD2 matches at 7 bases. CDR3 protein: CASSLGRGTYEQYF. Written as DNA, the CDR3 is TGTGCCAGCAGTTTAGGGAGGGGTACCTACGAGCAGTACTTC.